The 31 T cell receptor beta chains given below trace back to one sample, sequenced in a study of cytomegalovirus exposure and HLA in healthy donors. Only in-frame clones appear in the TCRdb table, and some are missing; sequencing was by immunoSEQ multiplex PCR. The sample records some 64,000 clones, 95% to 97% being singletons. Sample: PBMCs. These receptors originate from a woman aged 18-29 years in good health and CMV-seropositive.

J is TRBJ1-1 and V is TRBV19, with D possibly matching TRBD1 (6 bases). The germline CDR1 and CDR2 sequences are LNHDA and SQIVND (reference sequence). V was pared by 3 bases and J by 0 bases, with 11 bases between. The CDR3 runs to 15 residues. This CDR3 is CASSMQAGVNTEAFF. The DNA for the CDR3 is TGTGCCAGTAGTATGCAGGCAGGGGTGAACACTGAAGCTTTCTTT.

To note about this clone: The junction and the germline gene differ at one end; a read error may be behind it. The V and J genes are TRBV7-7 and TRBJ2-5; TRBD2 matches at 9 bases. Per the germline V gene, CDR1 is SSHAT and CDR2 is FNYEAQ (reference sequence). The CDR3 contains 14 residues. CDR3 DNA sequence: TGTGCTAGCAGCGCGGGAGGGCCTATCGAGACCCAGTACTTC. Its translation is CASSAGGPIETQYF.

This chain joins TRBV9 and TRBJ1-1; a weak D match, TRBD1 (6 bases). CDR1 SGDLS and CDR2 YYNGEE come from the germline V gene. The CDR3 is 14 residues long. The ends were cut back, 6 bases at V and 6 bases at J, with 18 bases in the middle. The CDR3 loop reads CASNEGGGEAEAFF. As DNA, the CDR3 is TGTGCCAGCAACGAGGGGGGAGGGGAGGCTGAAGCTTTCTTT.

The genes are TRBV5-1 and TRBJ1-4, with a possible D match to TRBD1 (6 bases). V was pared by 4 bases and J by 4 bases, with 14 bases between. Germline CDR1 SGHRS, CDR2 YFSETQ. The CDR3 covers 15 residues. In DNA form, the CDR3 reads TGCGCCAGCAGCCCGACGACAGGAAATAATGAAAAACTGTTTTTT. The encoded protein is CASSPTTGNNEKLFF. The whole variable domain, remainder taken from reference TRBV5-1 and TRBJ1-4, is KAGVTQTPRYLIKTRGQQVTLSCSPISGHRSVSWYQQTPGQGLQFLFEYFSETQRNKGNFPGRFSGRQFSNSRSEMNVSTLELGDSALYLCASSPTTGNNEKLFFGSGTQLSVL.

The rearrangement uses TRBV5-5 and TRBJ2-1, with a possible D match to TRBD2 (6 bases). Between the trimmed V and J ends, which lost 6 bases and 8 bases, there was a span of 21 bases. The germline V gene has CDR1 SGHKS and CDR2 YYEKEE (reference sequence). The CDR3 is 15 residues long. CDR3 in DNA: TGTGCCAGCACCAATCGTGGAGGGAAAGCGGATGAGCAGTTCTTC. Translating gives CASTNRGGKADEQFF.

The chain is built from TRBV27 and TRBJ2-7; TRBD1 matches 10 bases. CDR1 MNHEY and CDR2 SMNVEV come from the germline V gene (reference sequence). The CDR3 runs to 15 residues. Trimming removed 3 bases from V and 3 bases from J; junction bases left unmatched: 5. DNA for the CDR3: TGTGCCAGCAGTTTCGGACAGGGGGGGAACTACGAGCAGTACTTC. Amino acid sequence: CASSFGQGGNYEQYF.

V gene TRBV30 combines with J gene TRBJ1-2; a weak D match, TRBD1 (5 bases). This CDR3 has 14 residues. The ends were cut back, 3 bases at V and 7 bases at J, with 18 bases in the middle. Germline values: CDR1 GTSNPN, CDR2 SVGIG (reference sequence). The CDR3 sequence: CAWSPDTGIPGYTF. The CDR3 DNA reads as TGTGCCTGGAGCCCCGATACAGGCATCCCTGGCTACACCTTC. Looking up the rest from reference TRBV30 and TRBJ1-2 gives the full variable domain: SQTIHQWPATLVQPVGSPLSLECTVEGTSNPNLYWYRQAAGRGLQLLFYSVGIGQISSEVPQNLSASRPQDRQFILSSKKLLLSDSGFYLCAWSPDTGIPGYTFGSGTRLTVV.

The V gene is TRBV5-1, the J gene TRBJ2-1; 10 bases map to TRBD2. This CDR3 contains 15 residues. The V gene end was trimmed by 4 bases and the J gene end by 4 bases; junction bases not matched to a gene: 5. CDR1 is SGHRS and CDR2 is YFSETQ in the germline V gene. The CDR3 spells CASSPGTSDYNEQFF. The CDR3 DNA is TGCGCCAGCAGCCCGGGGACTAGCGATTACAATGAGCAGTTCTTC.

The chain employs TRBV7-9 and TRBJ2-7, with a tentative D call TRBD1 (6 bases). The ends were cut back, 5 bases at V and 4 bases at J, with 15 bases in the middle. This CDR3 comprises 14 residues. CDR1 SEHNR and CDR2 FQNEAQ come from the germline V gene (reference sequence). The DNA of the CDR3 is TGTGCCAGCAGCCTCAGGGGTGGGGAGTACGAGCAGTACTTC. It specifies CASSLRGGEYEQYF.

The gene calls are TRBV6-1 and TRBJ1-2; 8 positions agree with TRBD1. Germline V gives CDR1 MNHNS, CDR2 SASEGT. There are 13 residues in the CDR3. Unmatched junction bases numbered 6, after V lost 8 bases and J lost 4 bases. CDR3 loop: CASHETGVYGYTF. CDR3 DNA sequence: TGTGCCAGCCACGAGACAGGGGTCTATGGCTACACCTTC.

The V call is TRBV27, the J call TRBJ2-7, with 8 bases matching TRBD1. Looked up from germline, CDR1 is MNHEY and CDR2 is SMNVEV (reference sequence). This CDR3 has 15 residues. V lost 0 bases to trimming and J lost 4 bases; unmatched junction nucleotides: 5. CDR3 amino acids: CASSLSIRGRYEQYF. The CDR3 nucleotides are TGTGCCAGCAGTTTATCGATCAGGGGGCGGTACGAGCAGTACTTC.

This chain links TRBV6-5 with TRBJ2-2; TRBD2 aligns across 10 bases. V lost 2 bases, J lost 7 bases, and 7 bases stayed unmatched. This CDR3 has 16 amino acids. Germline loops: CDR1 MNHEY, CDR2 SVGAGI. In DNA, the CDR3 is TGTGCCAGCAGTTACGGCCTAGCGGGAGATAACGGGGAGCTGTTTTTT. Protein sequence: CASSYGLAGDNGELFF.

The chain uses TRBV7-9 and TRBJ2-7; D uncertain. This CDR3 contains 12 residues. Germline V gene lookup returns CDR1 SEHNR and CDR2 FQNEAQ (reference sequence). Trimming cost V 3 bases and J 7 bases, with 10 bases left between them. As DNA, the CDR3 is TGTGCCAGCAGCTTGTACTTCGCGGAGCAGTACTTC. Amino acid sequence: CASSLYFAEQYF. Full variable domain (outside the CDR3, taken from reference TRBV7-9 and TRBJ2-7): DTGVSQNPRHKITKRGQNVTFRCDPISEHNRLYWYRQTLGQGPEFLTYFQNEAQLEKSRLLSDRFSAERPKGSFSTLEIQRTEQGDSAMYLCASSLYFAEQYFGPGTRLTVT.

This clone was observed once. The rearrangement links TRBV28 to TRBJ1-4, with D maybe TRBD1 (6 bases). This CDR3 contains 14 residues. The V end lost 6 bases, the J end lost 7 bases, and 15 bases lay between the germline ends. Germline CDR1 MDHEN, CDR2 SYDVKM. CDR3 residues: CASRLQGGSEKLFF. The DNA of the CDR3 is TGTGCCAGCAGGCTACAGGGTGGGAGTGAAAAACTGTTTTTT.

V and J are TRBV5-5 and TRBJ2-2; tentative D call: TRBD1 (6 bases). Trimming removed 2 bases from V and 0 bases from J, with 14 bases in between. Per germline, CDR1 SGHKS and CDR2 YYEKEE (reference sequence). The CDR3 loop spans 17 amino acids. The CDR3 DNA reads TGTGCCAGCAGCTTCTTCCTTCAGGGGTCGAACACCGGGGAGCTGTTTTTT. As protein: CASSFFLQGSNTGELFF.

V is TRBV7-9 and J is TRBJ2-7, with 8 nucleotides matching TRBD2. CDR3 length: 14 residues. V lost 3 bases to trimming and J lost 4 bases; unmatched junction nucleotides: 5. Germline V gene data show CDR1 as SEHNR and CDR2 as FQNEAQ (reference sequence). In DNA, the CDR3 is TGTGCCAGCAGCTTCGATAGCGGGATATACGAGCAGTACTTC. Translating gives CASSFDSGIYEQYF.

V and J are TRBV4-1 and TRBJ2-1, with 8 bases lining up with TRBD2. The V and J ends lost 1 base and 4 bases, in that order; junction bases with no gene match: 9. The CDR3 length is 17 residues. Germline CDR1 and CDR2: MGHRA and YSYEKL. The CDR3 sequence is CASSQVDRGGGYNEQFF. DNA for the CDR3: TGCGCCAGCAGCCAAGTCGACCGGGGGGGAGGGTACAATGAGCAGTTCTTC.

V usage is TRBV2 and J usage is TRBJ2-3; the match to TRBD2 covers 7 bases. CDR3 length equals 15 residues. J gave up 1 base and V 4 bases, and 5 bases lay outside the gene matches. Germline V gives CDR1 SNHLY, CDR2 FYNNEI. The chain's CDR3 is CASSGLADRTDTQYF. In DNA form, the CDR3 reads TGTGCCAGCAGTGGGCTAGCGGATCGCACAGATACGCAGTATTTT.

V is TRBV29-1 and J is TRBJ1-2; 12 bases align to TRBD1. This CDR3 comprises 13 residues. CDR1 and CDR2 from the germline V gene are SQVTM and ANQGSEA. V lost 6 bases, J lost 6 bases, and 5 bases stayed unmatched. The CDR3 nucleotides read TGCAGCGTGGCGGGACAGGGGGCCCATGGCTACACCTTC. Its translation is CSVAGQGAHGYTF.

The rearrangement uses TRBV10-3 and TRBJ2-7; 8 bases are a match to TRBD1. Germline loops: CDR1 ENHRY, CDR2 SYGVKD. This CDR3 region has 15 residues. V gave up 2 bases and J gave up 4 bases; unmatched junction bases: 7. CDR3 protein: CAISEPGTGSYEQYF. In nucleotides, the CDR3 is TGTGCCATCAGTGAGCCCGGGACAGGATCATACGAGCAGTACTTC.

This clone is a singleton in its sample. The CDR3 nucleotides are TGTGCCAGCAGTGCGACTAGCGGGACTCCCCACGAGCAGTACTTC. It encodes CASSATSGTPHEQYF. The gene calls are TRBV2 and TRBJ2-7; 11 nucleotides agree with TRBD2. Germline V gene data show CDR1 as SNHLY and CDR2 as FYNNEI. The junction had 7 bases not matched to a gene; V was cut back by 4 bases and J by 5 bases. The CDR3 covers 15 residues.

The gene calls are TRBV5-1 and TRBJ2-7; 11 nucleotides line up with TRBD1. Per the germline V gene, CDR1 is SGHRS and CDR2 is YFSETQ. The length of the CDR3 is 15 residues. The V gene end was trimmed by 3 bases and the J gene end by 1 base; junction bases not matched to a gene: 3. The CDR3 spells CASSSGTGGSYEQYF. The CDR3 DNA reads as TGCGCCAGCAGCTCGGGGACAGGGGGTTCCTACGAGCAGTACTTC.

The CDR3 sequence: CASSLVSRDTQPQHF. The CDR3 DNA sequence: TGTGCCAGTAGTCTGGTTTCCCGGGACACTCAGCCCCAGCATTTT. The gene calls are TRBV19 and TRBJ1-5; a possible D gene is TRBD1 (6 bases). Trimming took 5 bases from V and 6 from J, leaving 17 bases between them. From germline, CDR1 is LNHDA and CDR2 SQIVND (reference sequence). The CDR3 consists of 15 residues.

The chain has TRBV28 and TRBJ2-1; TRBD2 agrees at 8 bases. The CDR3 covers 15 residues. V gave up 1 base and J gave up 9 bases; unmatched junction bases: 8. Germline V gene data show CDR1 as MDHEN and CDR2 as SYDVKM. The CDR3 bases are TGTGCCAGCAGTTTATCCGGGACTAGAACGGCTGAGCAGTTCTTC. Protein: CASSLSGTRTAEQFF.

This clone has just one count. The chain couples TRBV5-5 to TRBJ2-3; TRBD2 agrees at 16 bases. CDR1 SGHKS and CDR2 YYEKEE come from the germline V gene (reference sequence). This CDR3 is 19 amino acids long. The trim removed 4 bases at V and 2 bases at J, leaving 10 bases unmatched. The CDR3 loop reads CASSISGTSGRAVTDTQYF. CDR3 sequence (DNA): TGTGCCAGCAGCATCTCCGGGACTAGCGGGAGGGCCGTCACAGATACGCAGTATTTT.

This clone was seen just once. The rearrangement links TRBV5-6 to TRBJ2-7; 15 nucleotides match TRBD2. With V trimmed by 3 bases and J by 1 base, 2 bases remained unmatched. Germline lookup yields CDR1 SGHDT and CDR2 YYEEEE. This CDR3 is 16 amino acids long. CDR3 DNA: TGTGCCAGCAGCTGGGGACTAGCGGGGGGTTCCTACGAGCAGTACTTC. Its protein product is CASSWGLAGGSYEQYF.

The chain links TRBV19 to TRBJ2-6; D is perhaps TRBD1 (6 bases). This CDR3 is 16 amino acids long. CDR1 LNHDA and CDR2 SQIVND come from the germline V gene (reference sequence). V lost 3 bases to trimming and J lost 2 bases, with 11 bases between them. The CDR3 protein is CASSMEQGAGANVLTF. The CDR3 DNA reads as TGTGCCAGTAGTATGGAACAGGGAGCTGGGGCCAACGTCCTGACTTTC.

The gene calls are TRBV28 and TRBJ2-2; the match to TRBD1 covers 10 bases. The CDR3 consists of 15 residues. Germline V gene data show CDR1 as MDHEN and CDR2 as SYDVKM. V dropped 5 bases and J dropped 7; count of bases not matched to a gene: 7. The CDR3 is CASSLTGGVGGELFF. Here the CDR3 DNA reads TGTGCCAGCAGTCTGACAGGGGGCGTCGGCGGGGAGCTGTTTTTT.

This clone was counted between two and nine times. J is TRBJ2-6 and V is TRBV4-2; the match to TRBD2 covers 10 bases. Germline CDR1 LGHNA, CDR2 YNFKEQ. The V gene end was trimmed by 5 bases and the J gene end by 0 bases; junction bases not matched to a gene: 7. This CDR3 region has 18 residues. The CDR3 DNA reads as TGTGCCAGCAGCAAACCACTAGCGGGGCCCTCTGGGGCCAACGTCCTGACTTTC. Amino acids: CASSKPLAGPSGANVLTF.

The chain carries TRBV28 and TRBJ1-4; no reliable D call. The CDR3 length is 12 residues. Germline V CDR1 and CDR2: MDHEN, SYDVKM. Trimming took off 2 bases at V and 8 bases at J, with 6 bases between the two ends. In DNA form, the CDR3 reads TGTGCCAGCAGTTTAGGAGGCGAAAAACTGTTTTTT. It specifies CASSLGGEKLFF.

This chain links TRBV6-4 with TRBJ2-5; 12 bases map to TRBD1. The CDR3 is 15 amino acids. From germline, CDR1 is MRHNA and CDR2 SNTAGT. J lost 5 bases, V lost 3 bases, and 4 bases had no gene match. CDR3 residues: CASSDGTGGRETQYF. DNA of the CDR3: TGTGCCAGCAGTGATGGGACAGGGGGCAGGGAGACCCAGTACTTC.